These 12 T cell receptor beta chains were sequenced from one sample in a study of cytomegalovirus exposure and HLA in healthy donors. With 60 Vbeta and 13 Jbeta primers, the PCR was carried out. Only in-frame clones appear in the TCRdb table, and some are missing; sequencing was by immunoSEQ multiplex PCR. The sample yields around 110,000 clones, 65% to 80% seen once. Sequenced material: PBMCs. These receptor sequences come from a man aged 55 to 70 in good health and CMV-seronegative.

The chain recombines TRBV7-2 with TRBJ2-2; a possible D gene is TRBD1 (6 bases). V gave up 1 base and J gave up 3 bases, with 9 bases separating them. In germline, CDR1 is SGHTA, CDR2 FQGNSA. The CDR3 loop spans 15 amino acids. CDR3 DNA sequence: TGTGCCAGCAGCTTAGTGGGGGCGGACACCGGGGAGCTGTTTTTT. This translates into CASSLVGADTGELFF.

This clone was observed once. This rearrangement joins TRBV4-3 to TRBJ1-6, with 7 bases that match TRBD1. V shed 1 base and J 7 bases; nucleotides not matched to a gene: 4. The CDR3 loop spans 15 amino acids. The germline gives CDR1 LGHNA, CDR2 YSLEER. The CDR3 region is CASSQGRGLNSPLHF. The CDR3 region has the DNA TGCGCCAGCAGCCAAGGCAGGGGGTTAAATTCACCCCTCCACTTT.

This clone was seen only a few times. The rearrangement uses TRBV5-5 and TRBJ1-2; D remains unclear. The CDR3 length is 14 residues. Germline CDR1 and CDR2: SGHKS and YYEKEE (reference sequence). V shed 0 bases and J shed 4 bases, with 10 bases lying between them. The CDR3 here is CASSLATGSYGYTF. The CDR3 DNA is TGTGCCAGCAGCTTGGCCACGGGAAGCTATGGCTACACCTTC.

This chain links TRBV19 with TRBJ1-5; 7 bases line up with TRBD1. Germline values: CDR1 LNHDA, CDR2 SQIVND (reference sequence). The CDR3 length is 15 residues. With 7 bases clipped from V and 0 bases from J, the junction kept 6 bases outside the gene matches. The DNA of the CDR3 is TGTGCCAGTAAAGGGACAGCGTATAGCAATCAGCCCCAGCATTTT. It encodes CASKGTAYSNQPQHF.

The V call is TRBV7-9, the J call TRBJ1-1, with D unresolved. CDR1 SEHNR and CDR2 FQNEAQ come from the germline V gene (reference sequence). Trimming cost V 8 bases and J 1 base, with 5 bases left between them. CDR3 length equals 11 residues. The CDR3 DNA is TGTGCCAGCGAGGGGAACACTGAAGCTTTCTTT. Translated, it gives CASEGNTEAFF.

The rearrangement links TRBV11-3 to TRBJ2-7; 9 positions agree with TRBD1. Per the germline V gene, CDR1 is SGHNT and CDR2 is YENEEA. The CDR3 is made up of 13 amino acids. V was pared by 5 bases and J by 9 bases, with 8 bases of the junction left unmatched. In nucleotides, the CDR3 is TGTGCCAGCAGCCCACAACAGGGGGCAGGGCAGTACTTC. Translation gives CASSPQQGAGQYF.

This clone was seen just once. The genes are TRBV5-6 and TRBJ2-5; D remains ambiguous. V lost 3 bases to trimming and J lost 0 bases, with 12 bases between them. This CDR3 is 15 amino acids long. Germline CDR1 and CDR2: SGHDT and YYEEEE. CDR3 loop: CASSYGGLYQETQYF. The CDR3 DNA reads as TGTGCCAGCAGCTATGGTGGGCTGTACCAAGAGACCCAGTACTTC.

CDR3 in amino acids: CASSLGGEGTEAFF. CDR3 bases: TGTGCCAGCAGCTTAGGGGGAGAGGGCACTGAAGCTTTCTTT. The chain recombines TRBV7-9 with TRBJ1-1; the D is unclear. With 1 base removed from V and 4 bases from J, the gap between germline ends came to 10 bases. The CDR3 contains 14 residues. CDR1 is SEHNR and CDR2 is FQNEAQ in the germline V gene (reference sequence).

Of note for this clone: An end of the junction differs from the germline gene, which may be a read error. The rearrangement links TRBV2 to TRBJ2-1; D not resolved. The CDR3 sequence is 13 residues long. The germline CDR1 and CDR2 sequences are SNHLY and FYNNEI. The CDR3 DNA sequence: TGTGCCAGCAGTGAGGGCAGGAACAATGGGCAGTTCTTC. Translating it yields CASSEGRNNGQFF.

The CDR3 loop is CASSIRGSTDTQYF. The DNA of the CDR3 is TGTGCCAGCAGTATTCGGGGGAGCACAGATACGCAGTATTTT. The chain couples TRBV6-1 to TRBJ2-3; D may be TRBD2 (6 bases). Per germline, CDR1 MNHNS and CDR2 SASEGT. V lost 5 bases and J lost 0, with 9 bases in between. This CDR3 spans 14 amino acids.

The chain combines TRBV6-4 with TRBJ1-5; no reliable D call. CDR3 size: 13 residues. Trimming took off 5 bases at V and 4 bases at J, with 9 bases between the two ends. Germline CDR1 and CDR2: MRHNA and SNTAGT. CDR3 sequence reads: CASSMERNQPQHF. The CDR3, as DNA: TGTGCCAGCAGTATGGAGAGGAATCAGCCCCAGCATTTT.

The CDR3 nucleotides are TGTGCCAGCAGCACCCTAGCGGGGGCCTCCTACGAGCAGTACTTC. Its protein product is CASSTLAGASYEQYF. V and J are TRBV7-6 and TRBJ2-7; 10 nucleotides agree with TRBD2. This CDR3 comprises 15 residues. Germline V gives CDR1 SGHVS, CDR2 FNYEAQ. V was clipped by 5 bases and J by 0 bases; unmatched bases: 4.